This T cell receptor beta chain was identified in a study of T cell clusters in autoimmune cytopenias. Study overall: Per sample, median TRB depth was around 51,000 reads, yielding a median around 2,400 distinct clonotypes.

Per the germline V gene, CDR1 is SGHAT and CDR2 is FQNNGV. CDR3 length: 15 residues. TRB amplification used approximately 250 ng of peripheral blood genomic DNA. Multiplex touch-down PCR amplified TRB using TRB-A and TRB-B pools in one tube. TCRdb re-called the multiplex PCR reads; one entry per CDR3 protein, DNA not given. This sample carries 1,100 to 1,500 distinct CDR3 sequences, with 47% going to the ten biggest clones. The chain is built from TRBV11-2 and TRBJ1-2. This receptor was identified in a human donor with an autoimmune cytopenia or autoimmune hepatitis (not recorded which). Material for sequencing was peripheral blood. The CDR3 protein is CASSLAGPRNYGYTF.